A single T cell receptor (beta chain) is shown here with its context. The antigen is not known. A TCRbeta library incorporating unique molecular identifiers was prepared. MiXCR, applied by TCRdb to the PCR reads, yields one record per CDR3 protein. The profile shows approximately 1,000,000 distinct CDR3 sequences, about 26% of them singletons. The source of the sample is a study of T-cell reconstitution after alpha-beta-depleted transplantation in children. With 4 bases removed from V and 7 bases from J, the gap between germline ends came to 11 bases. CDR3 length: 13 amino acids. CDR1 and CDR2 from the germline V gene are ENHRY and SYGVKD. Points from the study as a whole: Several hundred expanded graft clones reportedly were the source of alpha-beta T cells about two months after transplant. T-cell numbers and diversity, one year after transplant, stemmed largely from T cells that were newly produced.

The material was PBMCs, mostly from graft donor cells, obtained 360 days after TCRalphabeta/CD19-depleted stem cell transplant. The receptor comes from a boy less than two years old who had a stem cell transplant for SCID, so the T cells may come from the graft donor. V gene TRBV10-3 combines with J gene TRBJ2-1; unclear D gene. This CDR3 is CAISVLMGNEQFF. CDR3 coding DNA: TGTGCCATCAGTGTCCTGATGGGTAATGAGCAGTTCTTC.